The source of this TCR beta chain is a study of cytomegalovirus exposure and HLA in healthy donors. Broader study findings: It was only CMV serostatus that was available as immune exposure information. There were a few CMV-associated chains whose specificity for CMV antigens was confirmed in vitro.

There are 18 residues in the CDR3. With 5 bases clipped from V and 0 bases from J, the junction kept 9 bases outside the gene matches. Germline values: CDR1 MNHEY, CDR2 SMNVEV (reference sequence). Healthy individuals who donated bone marrow served as the donors. In regard to this clone: Its antigen is still unknown.

With 60 Vbeta and 13 Jbeta primers, the PCR was carried out. Clones were read by immunoSEQ multiplex PCR, and TCRdb kept only the in-frame ones, dropping some. This sample contains about 210,000 clones. Input material: PBMCs. V is TRBV27 and J is TRBJ2-3; 12 bases are a match to TRBD2. The source is a woman aged 30 to 39 in good health and CMV-seropositive. CDR3 DNA sequence: TGTGCCAGCAGTACAGGACTAGCGGGGTACTCTAGCACAGATACGCAGTATTTT. It translates to CASSTGLAGYSSTDTQYF.